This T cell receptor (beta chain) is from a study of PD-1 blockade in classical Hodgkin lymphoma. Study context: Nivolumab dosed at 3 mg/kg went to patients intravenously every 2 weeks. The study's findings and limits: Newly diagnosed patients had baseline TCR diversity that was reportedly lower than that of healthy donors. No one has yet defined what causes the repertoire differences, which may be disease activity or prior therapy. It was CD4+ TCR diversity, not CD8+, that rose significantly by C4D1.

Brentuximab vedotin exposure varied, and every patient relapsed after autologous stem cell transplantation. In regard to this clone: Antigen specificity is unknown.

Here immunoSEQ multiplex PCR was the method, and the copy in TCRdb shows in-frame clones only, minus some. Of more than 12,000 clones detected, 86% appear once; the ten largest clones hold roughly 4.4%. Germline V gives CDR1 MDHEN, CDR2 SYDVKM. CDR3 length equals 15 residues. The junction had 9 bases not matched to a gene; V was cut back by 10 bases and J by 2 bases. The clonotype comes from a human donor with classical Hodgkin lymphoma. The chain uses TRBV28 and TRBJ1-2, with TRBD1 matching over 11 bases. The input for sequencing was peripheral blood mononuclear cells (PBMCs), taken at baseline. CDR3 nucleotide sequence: TGTGCCACACAACCGGGACAGGGGGACAACTATGGCTACACCTTC. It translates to CATQPGQGDNYGYTF.